The clone carrying this TCR beta chain was counted ten times or more. The CDR3 length is 16 residues. Germline-derived CDR1 and CDR2 are MNHEY and SMNVEV (reference sequence). The ends lost 4 bases at V and 6 bases at J; junction bases unmatched: 9. From the PCR reads, TCRdb called clonotypes with MiXCR, one entry per CDR3 protein. The table lists 62,000 or so distinct CDR3 sequences, over 15% of them singletons. The sample originates from a study of molecular identifiers for immune sequencing clone quantification. The clonotype comes from a human donor in good health. Some libraries in this study had Jurkat cell RNA spiked in. The chain links TRBV27 to TRBJ2-3, with 11 bases aligning to TRBD2. Material for sequencing was naive CD8+ T cells from blood, with Jurkat cell RNA spiked in. The subset: FACS-sorted CD8+CD4-CCR7+CD45RA+ naive T cells. CDR3 coding DNA: TGTGCCAGCAGTTCCCCCGGGACTAGCGGTTGGGATACGCAGTATTTT. This codes for CASSSPGTSGWDTQYF.